Described below is a single T cell receptor beta chain sequence and its context. This entry belongs to a study of blood T cell repertoires in COVID-19. Study background: T cells, B-cell-depleted T cells, or PBMCs supplied cDNA or gDNA.

Assay used: immunoSEQ multiplex PCR; TCRdb lists only in-frame clones, some missing. The sample includes more than 150,000 clones, approximately 86% of them seen just once. Trimming pared 5 bases from V and 2 bases from J, leaving 18 bases between. There are 16 residues in the CDR3. Germline V lookup: CDR1 LNHDA, CDR2 SQIVND (reference sequence). This rearrangement joins TRBV19 to TRBJ1-1; D perhaps matches TRBD1 (6 bases). Sequences were obtained from peripheral blood. The TCR was taken from a woman between 65 and 79 years old with acute or convalescent COVID-19. The CDR3 region has the DNA TGTGCCAGTAGTCCCACCTACAGGGAATCTAACACTGAAGCTTTCTTT. It yields the protein CASSPTYRESNTEAFF. Full variable domain (rest looked up from reference TRBV19 and TRBJ1-1): DGGITQSPKYLFRKEGQNVTLSCEQNLNHDAMYWYRQDPGQGLRLIYYSQIVNDFQKGDIAEGYSVSREKKESFPLTVTSAQKNPTAFYLCASSPTYRESNTEAFFGQGTRLTVV.